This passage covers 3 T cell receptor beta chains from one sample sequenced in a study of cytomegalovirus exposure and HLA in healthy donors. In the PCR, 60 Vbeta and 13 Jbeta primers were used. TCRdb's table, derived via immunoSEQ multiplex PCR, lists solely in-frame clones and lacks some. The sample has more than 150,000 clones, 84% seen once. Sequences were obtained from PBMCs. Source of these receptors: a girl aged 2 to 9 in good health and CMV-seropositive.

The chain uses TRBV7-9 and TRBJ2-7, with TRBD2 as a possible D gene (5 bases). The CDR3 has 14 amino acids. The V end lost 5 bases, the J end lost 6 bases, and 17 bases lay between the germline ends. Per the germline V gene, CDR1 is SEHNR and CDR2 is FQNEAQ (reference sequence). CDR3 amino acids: CASSKTLGDPEQYF. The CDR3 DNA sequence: TGTGCCAGCAGCAAGACCCTCGGGGATCCCGAGCAGTACTTC.

The CDR3 spells CASMSQGNTIYF. The DNA of the CDR3 is TGTGCCAGCATGTCACAGGGAAACACCATATATTTT. The genes are TRBV5-6 and TRBJ1-3; D not resolved. CDR3 length: 12 amino acids. V gave up 6 bases and J gave up 4 bases, with 8 bases separating them. In germline, CDR1 is SGHDT, CDR2 YYEEEE. The entire variable domain, with the rest obtained from reference TRBV5-6 and TRBJ1-3, is as follows: DAGVTQSPTHLIKTRGQQVTLRCSPKSGHDTVSWYQQALGQGPQFIFQYYEEEERQRGNFPDRFSGHQFPNYSSELNVNALLLGDSALYLCASMSQGNTIYFGEGSWLTVV.

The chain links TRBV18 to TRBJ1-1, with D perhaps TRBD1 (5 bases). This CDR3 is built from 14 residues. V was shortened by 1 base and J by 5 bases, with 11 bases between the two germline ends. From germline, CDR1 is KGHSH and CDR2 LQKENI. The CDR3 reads CASSPLDSGTEAFF. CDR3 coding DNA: TGTGCCAGCTCACCACTAGACAGTGGGACTGAAGCTTTCTTT.